These T cell receptor beta chains were read from a single sample in a study of STAT5B mutations in CD4+ large granular lymphocyte leukemia. Libraries were prepared by immunoSEQ multiplex PCR; TCRdb keeps only in-frame clonotypes and omits some of them. The sample has some 3,900 clones, about 75% seen once. Source material: PBMCs. These receptors were obtained from a man aged 55 to 69 with CD4+ T-cell large granular lymphocyte leukemia. Each CDR3 is given without its conserved first and last residue. A D gene is named only where the DNA matches it firmly. Clone size, where shown, is once, few, many, or a class for clones that have expanded.

TRBV13	-	TRBJ2-3	TRBD2	ASSPPSGSTDTQY
TRBV11-3	-	TRBJ2-1	TRBD2	ASSLGIAGISYNEQF
TRBV5-6	few	TRBJ1-1	-	ASSLAGFAEAF
TRBV7-9	-	TRBJ2-5	TRBD2	ASSYSGGARETQY
TRBV13	-	TRBJ1-5	-	ASSSAALNQPQH
TRBV5-1	-	TRBJ2-3	TRBD1	ASSETGYGADTQY
TRBV5-6	-	TRBJ2-3	TRBD2	ASISGLAGGFGTDTQY
TRBV4-1	-	TRBJ1-2	-	ASSQGSRLFEVNYGYT
TRBV19	few	TRBJ1-2	-	ASSIRAGHEGYT
TRBV7-8	-	TRBJ2-7	-	ASSLRTQEQY
TRBV5-1	-	TRBJ2-3	TRBD2	ASSWRGGGSDTQY
TRBV4-1	-	TRBJ2-2	TRBD1	ASSQLAGGGTGELF
TRBV5-1	-	TRBJ2-5	-	ASSLPGAQETQY
TRBV12-5	few	TRBJ2-5	-	ASGPQGFRETQY
TRBV9	-	TRBJ2-2	-	ASSTQTGELF
TRBV6-1	-	TRBJ2-2	-	ASSAGTPGSGELF
TRBV6-1	-	TRBJ1-1	-	ASSEARGVNTEAF
TRBV6-1	-	TRBJ1-1	-	ASSVYTEAF
TRBV6-5	-	TRBJ1-1	-	ASSYSTLREAF
TRBV7-8	-	TRBJ2-1	TRBD1	ASLHRGQHNEQF
TRBV19	-	TRBJ2-7	TRBD1	ASSFTTPTPGQFSYEQY
TRBV7-6	-	TRBJ2-3	-	ASSLVAGSTTDTQY
TRBV5-1	-	TRBJ2-7	-	ASSLAQPKYEQY
TRBV2	-	TRBJ1-2	-	ASSEVGGEYMGGYGYT
TRBV9	-	TRBJ1-5	-	ASSSHPGGNQPQH